Given below is one TCR beta chain in context. This entry comes from a study of technical replicates of blood from a handful of donors. Using immunoSEQ multiplex PCR, the repertoire was profiled, and TCRdb retains in-frame clones only, with some absent. Counted here are 79,000 or so clones, around 96% occurring once; the ten biggest clones make up roughly 0.35%. The CDR3 covers 13 residues. The germline CDR1 and CDR2 sequences are MNHEY and SVGAGI. Trimming stripped 2 bases from V and 1 base from J, with 5 bases between. The rearrangement joins TRBV6-5 to TRBJ1-1, with D possibly TRBD1 on 5 matching bases. What was sequenced was T cells isolated from PBMCs. The sequence was collected from a human donor in good health. CDR3 coding DNA: TGTGCCAGCAGTTACAGGGGGAACACTGAAGCTTTCTTT. This encodes CASSYRGNTEAFF.